The rows below give T cell receptor beta chains drawn from one sample of a study of OX40 agonist ivuxolimab in advanced cancers. Repertoires were generated with immunoSEQ multiplex PCR, while TCRdb's copy carries only in-frame clones and drops some. The sample includes about 110,000 clones, 80% to 95% of them seen just once. This specimen was CD4+ or CD8+ T cells sorted from blood, taken in a trial of the OX40 agonist ivuxolimab. Receptors originate from an adult with an advanced solid tumor such as melanoma, head and neck, liver or kidney cancer. Each CDR3 is given with its conserved first and last residue. The D gene is left open where the match is weak. Clone size appears in some rows only: once, few, many, or a class for an expanded clone.

cdr3_aa	cdr3_nt	d_call	j_call	v_call	clone_size
CASRPIPGPYEQYF	TGTGCCAGTAGGCCCATCCCGGGACCCTACGAGCAGTACTTC	NA	TRBJ2-7	TRBV19	NA
CASIADRGEAFF	TGTGCCAGCATTGCCGACAGGGGTGAAGCTTTCTTT	TRBD1	TRBJ1-1	TRBV2	NA
CASRLTQSSYNEQFF	TGCGCCAGCAGGCTGACTCAAAGCTCCTACAATGAGCAGTTCTTC	NA	TRBJ2-1	TRBV4-1	NA
CAISPDSYSYEQYF	TGTGCCATCAGCCCCGACAGCTACTCCTACGAGCAGTACTTC	NA	TRBJ2-7	TRBV10-3	few
CAWSHKVLSGYTF	TGTGCCTGGAGTCATAAGGTGTTGAGTGGCTACACCTTC	NA	TRBJ1-2	TRBV30	NA
CASSESRGPENGYTF	TGCGCCAGCAGTGAGTCGAGGGGCCCCGAGAATGGCTACACCTTC	NA	TRBJ1-2	TRBV10-1	NA
CASKETGVPTYEQYF	TGTGCCAGCAAGGAAACGGGAGTTCCTACCTACGAGCAGTACTTC	NA	TRBJ2-7	TRBV6-5	NA
CASSSSPGDNEQFF	TGCGCCAGCAGCTCCTCCCCGGGGGACAATGAGCAGTTCTTC	NA	TRBJ2-1	TRBV5-1	NA
CASSLAGEYGYTF	TGTGCCAGCAGCTTGGCGGGGGAATATGGCTACACCTTC	NA	TRBJ1-2	TRBV5-6	NA
CASSEVKGLHSYNEQFF	TGTGCCAGCAGTGAAGTTAAGGGACTACACTCCTACAATGAGCAGTTCTTC	TRBD2	TRBJ2-1	TRBV25-1	NA
CASSRGGGGQNIQYF	TGTGCCAGCAGCCGGGGCGGAGGTGGCCAAAACATTCAGTACTTC	NA	TRBJ2-4	TRBV7-2	NA
CASSLPSGRETQYF	TGTGCCAGCAGTCTCCCGTCGGGGAGGGAGACCCAGTACTTC	NA	TRBJ2-5	TRBV25-1	NA
CAINRVGTEAFF	TGTGCCATTAACAGGGTGGGCACTGAAGCTTTCTTT	NA	TRBJ1-1	TRBV7-9	NA
CASGGQGGNEKLFF	TGTGCTAGTGGAGGACAGGGGGGGAATGAAAAACTGTTTTTT	TRBD1	TRBJ1-4	TRBV12-5	NA
CASSTIDRGGQFF	TGTGCCAGCAGCACGATCGACAGGGGAGGGCAGTTCTTC	TRBD1	TRBJ2-1	TRBV7-8	NA
CASSFSTGREAFF	TGTGCCAGCAGCTTCTCGACAGGTCGTGAAGCTTTCTTT	NA	TRBJ1-1	TRBV4-2	NA
CASSLGQLSGELFF	TGTGCCAGCAGCTTAGGTCAGCTCTCCGGGGAGCTGTTTTTT	NA	TRBJ2-2	TRBV7-6	NA
CASSTGQGDGNTIYF	TGTGCCAGCAGCACGGGACAGGGGGATGGAAACACCATATATTTT	TRBD1	TRBJ1-3	TRBV7-9	NA
CASGLGGGANVLTF	TGTGCTAGTGGTTTGGGTGGTGGGGCCAACGTCCTGACTTTC	NA	TRBJ2-6	TRBV12-5	NA
CASSSPDRGGNTEAFF	TGTGCCAGTAGTTCTCCGGACAGGGGAGGGAACACTGAAGCTTTCTTT	TRBD1	TRBJ1-1	TRBV19	NA
CASSRQEGGNRGLYQPQHF	TGTGCCAGCAGTCGACAAGAGGGGGGAAACAGGGGGCTCTATCAGCCCCAGCATTTT	TRBD1	TRBJ1-5	TRBV2	NA
CASSFEGVYEQYF	TGCGCCAGCAGCTTCGAGGGGGTCTACGAGCAGTACTTC	NA	TRBJ2-7	TRBV5-1	NA
CASKSGEGNTIYF	TGCGCCAGCAAATCAGGGGAAGGAAACACCATATATTTT	NA	TRBJ1-3	TRBV5-1	NA
CASSLGLAPRSRQYF	TGTGCCAGCAGCTTAGGACTAGCGCCGAGAAGTCGTCAGTACTTC	TRBD2	TRBJ2-7	TRBV7-9	NA
CASSSEKELAGVTDTQYF	TGTGCCAGCAGCTCCGAAAAAGAACTAGCGGGAGTAACAGATACGCAGTATTTT	TRBD2	TRBJ2-3	TRBV5-4	NA
CASSLSRGNTGELFF	TGTGCCAGCAGCCTCAGCAGGGGAAACACCGGGGAGCTGTTTTTT	NA	TRBJ2-2	TRBV9	NA
CVSSPGEQPQHF	TGTGTCAGCTCACCAGGGGAACAGCCCCAGCATTTT	NA	TRBJ1-5	TRBV18	NA
CASSLRLAGDEGQFF	TGTGCCAGCAGCTTAAGGCTAGCGGGAGATGAGGGACAGTTCTTC	TRBD2	TRBJ2-1	TRBV5-4	NA
CASSQDSWANYGYTF	TGTGCCAGCAGCCAAGACAGTTGGGCTAACTATGGCTACACCTTC	NA	TRBJ1-2	TRBV5-6	few
CASSGRTDTQYF	TGCGCCAGCAGTGGACGCACAGATACGCAGTATTTT	NA	TRBJ2-3	TRBV10-1	NA
CASSVGTGVATNEKLFF	TGCGCCAGCAGCGTCGGGACAGGGGTCGCAACTAATGAAAAACTGTTTTTT	TRBD1	TRBJ1-4	TRBV5-1	once
CASSVSSGSYNEQFF	TGTGCCAGCAGCGTAAGTAGCGGGAGCTACAATGAGCAGTTCTTC	TRBD2	TRBJ2-1	TRBV9	NA
CASTGTGAGANVLTF	TGTGCCAGCACCGGGACAGGGGCTGGGGCCAACGTCCTGACTTTC	TRBD1	TRBJ2-6	TRBV27	NA
CASSVEGQGADTEAFF	TGTGCCAGCAGCGTAGAGGGACAGGGGGCAGACACTGAAGCTTTCTTT	TRBD1	TRBJ1-1	TRBV9	NA
CARTKKKREDSYEQYF	TGCGCCAGGACAAAAAAGAAGCGGGAGGACTCCTACGAGCAGTACTTC	TRBD2	TRBJ2-7	TRBV10-1	NA
CAWSAGTAMEAQYF	TGTGCCTGGAGTGCCGGGACGGCGATGGAGGCCCAGTACTTC	NA	TRBJ2-5	TRBV30	NA
CASSLGLANYEQYF	TGTGCCAGCAGCTTAGGACTAGCTAACTACGAGCAGTACTTC	TRBD2	TRBJ2-7	TRBV7-9	NA
CASSETRTAIYGYTF	TGTGCCAGCAGTGAAACCCGGACAGCTATCTATGGCTACACCTTC	NA	TRBJ1-2	TRBV6-1	few
CASSLVDTQYF	TGTGCCAGCAGCTTAGTAGATACGCAGTATTTT	NA	TRBJ2-3	TRBV7-9	few
CASRPPGAGGELFF	TGTGCCAGCAGACCTCCGGGGGCGGGCGGGGAGCTGTTTTTT	NA	TRBJ2-2	TRBV13	NA
CASSLMSGMNTGELFF	TGTGCCAGCAGCTTGATGTCAGGGATGAACACCGGGGAGCTGTTTTTT	NA	TRBJ2-2	TRBV5-8	NA
CASSGDSHNSPLHF	TGTGCCAGCAGTGGTGACAGTCACAATTCACCCCTCCACTTT	NA	TRBJ1-6	TRBV6-1	once